This T cell receptor (beta chain) was observed in a study of OX40 agonist ivuxolimab in advanced cancers. Measured with immunoSEQ multiplex PCR; TCRdb has only the in-frame clones, and not every one. The sample lists 69,000 or so clones; roughly 87% were seen once. The receptor was isolated from an adult with an advanced solid tumor such as melanoma, head and neck, liver or kidney cancer. Sequencing was performed on CD4+ or CD8+ T cells sorted from blood, taken in a trial of the OX40 agonist ivuxolimab.

The CDR3 is CSALDNEQFF. The DNA for the CDR3 is TGCAGTGCGCTGGACAATGAGCAGTTCTTC. The gene calls are TRBV20-1 and TRBJ2-1; D uncertain. The V gene's germline CDR1 is DFQATT and CDR2 SNEGSKA (reference sequence). The CDR3 extends over 10 amino acids. With 6 bases removed from V and 5 bases from J, the gap between germline ends came to 5 bases.